These 12 T cell receptor beta chains were sequenced from one sample in a study of shared clonotypes between healthy human individuals (dated by TCRdb to the early 2020s). Library preparation was by the immunoSEQ multiplex PCR assay. In TCRdb, the immuneACCESS table is reduced to in-frame sequences with V and J assigned. These tables do not hold every clone; where another copy was compared, an unresolved V gene accounts for under half, and the others remain unexplained. In all, the sample holds roughly 2.5 million clones, and approximately 92% of those were seen once. The ten largest make up about 0.13% of the sample. Sequences were obtained from naive CD4+ T cells sorted from blood. Read against the paper, the sample's cell subset or site label means: CD45RA+ positively selected. All receptors derive from a man aged 18-30 years in good health.

J is TRBJ1-4 and V is TRBV15; no definite D call. The CDR3 extends over 16 amino acids. In germline, CDR1 is LNHNV, CDR2 YYDKDF (reference sequence). V was cut by 0 bases and J by 7 bases, with 15 bases left in between. Here the CDR3 reads CATSRDLWVVGEKLFF. The CDR3 DNA is TGTGCCACCAGCAGAGATTTATGGGTGGTTGGTGAAAAACTGTTTTTT.

The chain has TRBV18 and TRBJ2-7; 8 bases are shared with TRBD2. The CDR3 length is 16 residues. The V and J ends lost 2 bases and 4 bases, in that order; junction bases with no gene match: 10. Germline lookup yields CDR1 KGHSH and CDR2 LQKENI. The CDR3 sequence is CASSPWAGGSEYEQYF. DNA for the CDR3: TGTGCCAGCTCACCATGGGCGGGGGGTTCTGAATACGAGCAGTACTTC. Using reference TRBV18 and TRBJ2-7 for the parts outside the CDR3, the full variable domain is NAGVMQNPRHLVRRRGQEARLRCSPMKGHSHVYWYRQLPEEGLKFMVYLQKENIIDESGMPKERFSAEFPKEGPSILRIQQVVRGDSAAYFCASSPWAGGSEYEQYFGPGTRLTVT.

The J gene is TRBJ2-7, the V gene TRBV7-2, with D perhaps TRBD2 (6 bases). CDR3 length equals 14 residues. Deletions cut 5 bases from V and 2 bases from J, with 13 bases between. Germline assignment: CDR1 SGHTA and CDR2 FQGNSA. CDR3: CASSPNTGAYEQYF. In DNA, the CDR3 is TGTGCCAGCAGCCCCAATACGGGAGCCTACGAGCAGTACTTC. Using reference TRBV7-2 and TRBJ2-7 for the parts outside the CDR3, the full variable domain is GAGVSQSPSNKVTEKGKDVELRCDPISGHTALYWYRQSLGQGLEFLIYFQGNSAPDKSGLPSDRFSAERTGGSVSTLTIQRTQQEDSAVYLCASSPNTGAYEQYFGPGTRLTVT.

This clone was seen a handful of times. Other DNA sequences in this sample translate to the same CDR3. The rearrangement links TRBV7-9 to TRBJ2-3, with D maybe TRBD2 (6 bases). The CDR3 loop spans 15 amino acids. V was shortened by 1 base and J by 0 bases, with 8 bases between the two germline ends. Per germline, CDR1 SEHNR and CDR2 FQNEAQ (reference sequence). The CDR3 nucleotides are TGTGCCAGCAGCTTAGGACTAGGGAGCACAGATACGCAGTATTTT. Residues: CASSLGLGSTDTQYF.

The CDR3 bases are TGTGCCAGCTCACAACATGGGGGGCAGCCCCAGCATTTT. Translating it yields CASSQHGGQPQHF. The J gene is TRBJ1-5, the V gene TRBV18; weak D call: TRBD1 (5 bases). V was cut by 4 bases and J by 7 bases, with 11 bases left in between. The CDR3 covers 13 residues. Germline assignment: CDR1 KGHSH and CDR2 LQKENI.

V and J are TRBV28 and TRBJ1-3, with D unclear. CDR3 length: 15 residues. Germline CDR1 MDHEN, CDR2 SYDVKM. Trimming cost V 0 bases and J 2 bases, with 8 bases left between them. The CDR3 reads CASSLWAVAGNTIYF. The CDR3 DNA follows: TGTGCCAGCAGTTTATGGGCGGTTGCTGGAAACACCATATATTTT.

J is TRBJ1-2 and V is TRBV7-9; 7 bases agree with TRBD1. The CDR3 runs to 16 residues. After removal of 5 bases from V and 5 bases from J, the junction contained 14 bases not matched to a gene. Germline V gene sequence: CDR1 SEHNR, CDR2 FQNEAQ (reference sequence). The chain's CDR3 is CASSPGQAGDFYGYTF. CDR3 coding DNA: TGTGCCAGCAGCCCCGGACAGGCGGGGGACTTTTATGGCTACACCTTC.

This clone was detected only once. The chain links TRBV11-3 to TRBJ2-5; the D gene is possibly TRBD1 (6 bases). The germline V gene has CDR1 SGHNT and CDR2 YENEEA. V was shortened by 0 bases and J by 11 bases, with 10 bases between the two germline ends. The CDR3 totals 12 residues. CDR3 amino acids: CASSLDRTVQYF. DNA of the CDR3: TGTGCCAGCAGCTTAGATAGGACAGTGCAGTACTTC.

The CDR3 DNA reads TGTGCCAGCAGGGGGGGTGGCTCCTACAATGAGCAGTTCTTC. This encodes CASRGGGSYNEQFF. The gene calls are TRBV13 and TRBJ2-1; possibly TRBD2 for D (6 bases). This CDR3 has 14 amino acids. CDR1 is PRHDT, CDR2 FYEKMQ, per germline (reference sequence). Trimming took 6 bases from V and 0 from J, leaving 9 bases between them.

The genes are TRBV5-1 and TRBJ1-2; weak D call: TRBD1 (5 bases). V lost 1 base to trimming and J lost 7 bases, with 14 bases between them. The CDR3 extends over 14 amino acids. Germline V gene lookup returns CDR1 SGHRS and CDR2 YFSETQ. The CDR3 region is CASSLSDTISGYTF. CDR3 coding DNA: TGCGCCAGCAGCTTGTCGGACACCATAAGTGGCTACACCTTC.

This clone occurred once. The chain combines TRBV18 with TRBJ1-6, with D perhaps TRBD1 (5 bases). V shed 3 bases and J shed 10 bases, with 13 bases lying between them. Germline V gene lookup returns CDR1 KGHSH and CDR2 LQKENI. This CDR3 is built from 14 residues. CDR3 nucleotides: TGTGCCAGCTCACCCGACACAGGAGGATCACCCCTCCACTTT. Encoded protein: CASSPDTGGSPLHF.

The CDR3 is CASRSRGNTEAFF. CDR3 sequence (DNA): TGTGCCAGCAGGTCGAGGGGGAACACTGAAGCTTTCTTT. The J gene is TRBJ1-1, the V gene TRBV2; a possible D gene is TRBD1 (5 bases). Germline values: CDR1 SNHLY, CDR2 FYNNEI. CDR3 length equals 13 residues. Trimming shortened V by 6 bases and J by 1 base, and 9 bases separated the two germline ends.